The 10 T cell receptor beta chains below come from one sample, sequenced in a study of blood T cell repertoires in COVID-19 (dated by TCRdb to the early 2020s). Library generation was performed with the immunoSEQ multiplex PCR assay. Sourced from immuneACCESS, this table was stored by TCRdb with only in-frame sequences that have V and J called. A share of the clones is absent; for the studies checked, an unresolved V gene accounts for under half, and the remainder has no known explanation. Across this sample there are over 100,000 clones, with roughly 90% seen only once. The biggest ten clones account for less than 4.5% of the sample. The sample taken for sequencing was peripheral blood. The receptors originated from a man aged 55 to 69 with COVID-19, enrolled during active disease.

The chain carries TRBV5-1 and TRBJ1-1; D remains ambiguous. CDR3 length: 13 amino acids. Germline V gene sequence: CDR1 SGHRS, CDR2 YFSETQ. Deletions cut 0 bases from V and 6 bases from J, with 9 bases between. CDR3 region: CASSLDEGAEAFF. CDR3 nucleotides: TGCGCCAGCAGCTTGGATGAGGGAGCTGAAGCTTTCTTT.

The V and J genes are TRBV9 and TRBJ1-3; 7 bases map to TRBD1. This CDR3 spans 15 amino acids. V shed 0 bases and J 4 bases; nucleotides not matched to a gene: 4. Germline V lookup: CDR1 SGDLS, CDR2 YYNGEE. DNA of the CDR3: TGTGCCAGCAGCGTAGAAGGGGGCTCCGGAAACACCATATATTTT. It translates to CASSVEGGSGNTIYF. The full variable domain, with the rest looked up from reference TRBV9 and TRBJ1-3, is DSGVTQTPKHLITATGQRVTLRCSPRSGDLSVYWYQQSLDQGLQFLIQYYNGEERAKGNILERFSAQQFPDLHSELNLSSLELGDSALYFCASSVEGGSGNTIYFGEGSWLTVV.

The gene calls are TRBV2 and TRBJ1-2; maybe TRBD1 (5 bases). The germline CDR1 and CDR2 sequences are SNHLY and FYNNEI. CDR3 length equals 12 residues. Trimming took off 5 bases at V and 2 bases at J, with 6 bases between the two ends. The DNA for the CDR3 is TGTGCCAGCAGTACAGGAAACTATGGCTACACCTTC. Translating it yields CASSTGNYGYTF.

The V call is TRBV24-1, the J call TRBJ2-5; TRBD1 agrees at 9 bases. The CDR3 contains 14 residues. The J segment lost 5 bases and the V segment lost 5 bases, leaving 5 bases of the junction unmatched. Germline V gene data show CDR1 as KGHDR and CDR2 as SFDVKD. CDR3 DNA: TGTGCCACCAGTGGGGGGACAGGGAGCGAGACCCAGTACTTC. As protein: CATSGGTGSETQYF.

The chain couples TRBV2 to TRBJ1-1; possible D gene TRBD1, 6 bases. CDR1 and CDR2 (germline): SNHLY, FYNNEI. The V end lost 5 bases, the J end lost 6 bases, and 10 bases lay between the germline ends. The CDR3 is 12 residues long. The CDR3 DNA is TGTGCCAGCAGTACAGGGTTACCTGAAGCTTTCTTT. It codes for CASSTGLPEAFF.

V and J are TRBV5-1 and TRBJ1-2; 11 bases align to TRBD1. The CDR3 has 16 residues. V lost 5 bases and J lost 4; bases outside the gene matches: 10. Germline V gene sequence: CDR1 SGHRS, CDR2 YFSETQ. The CDR3 DNA follows: TGCGCCAGCAGGCCGCCGGGACAGGGGGTGGGCTATGGCTACACCTTC. Encoded protein: CASRPPGQGVGYGYTF.

This sequence joins TRBV6-2 or TRBV6-3 and TRBJ1-1, with D unclear. The V end was cut by 2 bases, the J end by 4 bases, with 14 bases between. CDR1 is MNHEY and CDR2 is SVGEGT in the germline V gene. The CDR3 sequence is 15 residues long. CDR3 coding DNA: TGTGCCAGCAGTTACGGCCCAGGCCTGGGCACTGAAGCTTTCTTT. Residues: CASSYGPGLGTEAFF.

In its sample, this clone was seen once. The rearrangement links TRBV5-6 to TRBJ1-2; D might be TRBD1 (5 bases). V was clipped by 4 bases and J by 7 bases, with 14 bases between them. This CDR3 contains 13 residues. Germline V gene data show CDR1 as SGHDT and CDR2 as YYEEEE. In DNA, the CDR3 is TGTGCCAGCAGCCCGATACAGGAATCTGGCTACACCTTC. It is translated as CASSPIQESGYTF. Based on the CDR3 plus reference TRBV5-6 and TRBJ1-2, the full variable domain is DAGVTQSPTHLIKTRGQQVTLRCSPKSGHDTVSWYQQALGQGPQFIFQYYEEEERQRGNFPDRFSGHQFPNYSSELNVNALLLGDSALYLCASSPIQESGYTFGSGTRLTVV.

This chain joins TRBV5-1 and TRBJ1-2; 9 bases line up with TRBD1. The CDR3 has 12 amino acids. V lost 3 bases, J lost 6 bases, and 0 bases stayed unmatched. The germline V gene encodes CDR1 SGHRS and CDR2 YFSETQ. The CDR3 DNA follows: TGCGCCAGCAGCTGGGACAGGGATGGCTACACCTTC. Translation: CASSWDRDGYTF.

The chain joins TRBV6-5 to TRBJ1-1, with D perhaps matching TRBD1 (6 bases). This CDR3 has 15 residues. V dropped 0 bases and J dropped 0 bases, with 8 bases sitting between them. The germline V gene encodes CDR1 MNHEY and CDR2 SVGAGI. The CDR3 nucleotides read TGTGCCAGCAGTTACTCCGGGACAATGAACACTGAAGCTTTCTTT. Amino acids: CASSYSGTMNTEAFF.